Below, 7 T cell receptor beta chains from the same sample are listed, as sequenced in a study of T cell repertoires in cytomegalovirus infection. One entry per CDR3 protein, called by TCRdb with MiXCR from the reads. Among 150,000 to 200,000 distinct CDR3 sequences listed, approximately 28% were seen once. The specimen was PBMCs. The receptors were gathered from a human donor in good health (CMV status not recorded). Some clones in this sample may be carry-over from other donors' samples.

This clonotype was seen more than once but under ten times. The rearrangement uses TRBV7-2 and TRBJ1-4, with unresolved D. Germline V gene lookup returns CDR1 SGHTA and CDR2 FQGNSA. The CDR3 runs 14 residues. Trimming cost V 2 bases and J 8 bases, with 12 bases left between them. The CDR3 DNA reads as TGTGCCAGCAGCTTACGGGTTGACGGCGAAAAACTGTTTTTT. Translation: CASSLRVDGEKLFF.

This clonotype was picked up a small number of times. V gene TRBV6-8 combines with J gene TRBJ1-6; 7 positions match TRBD1. V dropped 10 bases and J dropped 9; count of bases not matched to a gene: 18. Germline CDR1 and CDR2: MNHGY and SAAAGT. The CDR3 runs to 16 residues. The CDR3 sequence: CATQGDLCTGSSPLHF. CDR3 coding DNA: TGTGCCACCCAGGGGGACCTCTGTACAGGGAGTTCACCCCTCCACTTT.

This chain's CDR3 is CASRQGPTEAFF. The CDR3 DNA reads as TGTGCCAGCCGACAGGGACCCACTGAAGCTTTCTTT. The V call is TRBV2, the J call TRBJ1-1, with 7 nucleotides matching TRBD1. The CDR3 length is 12 residues. V gave up 8 bases and J gave up 4 bases; unmatched junction bases: 4. Germline CDR1 and CDR2: SNHLY and FYNNEI.

This clonotype was detected a few times. This sequence joins TRBV7-9 and TRBJ2-7; TRBD2 might be the D (5 bases). Looked up from germline, CDR1 is SEHNR and CDR2 is FQNEAQ (reference sequence). The CDR3 length is 12 residues. Trimming removed 1 base from V and 6 bases from J, with 7 bases in between. The CDR3 spells CASSLGLAEQYF. As DNA, the CDR3 is TGTGCCAGCAGCTTAGGCCTAGCCGAGCAGTACTTC.

This clonotype was picked up a small number of times. V gene TRBV6-5 combines with J gene TRBJ1-2, with a possible D match to TRBD1 (6 bases). Germline CDR1 and CDR2: MNHEY and SVGAGI. The V and J ends lost 6 bases and 4 bases respectively, with 15 bases between them. This CDR3 has 14 amino acids. The CDR3 coding sequence is TGTGCCAGCAGGGACAAGCACAGGGTCTATGGCTACACCTTC. Its translation is CASRDKHRVYGYTF.

This clonotype was counted at least ten times. This sequence joins TRBV7-8 and TRBJ1-1, with unresolved D. The CDR3 contains 12 residues. V shed 5 bases and J shed 6 bases, with 10 bases lying between them. Germline V lookup: CDR1 SGHVS, CDR2 FQNEAQ. The DNA for the CDR3 is TGTGCCAGCAGCCGCAGCCTTTCTGAAGCTTTCTTT. Residues: CASSRSLSEAFF.

This clonotype was seen a few times. The chain employs TRBV7-6 and TRBJ2-7; 8 nucleotides agree with TRBD1. Trimming took 3 bases from V and 4 from J; bases not matched to a gene: 8. The germline CDR1 and CDR2 sequences are SGHVS and FNYEAQ. This CDR3 comprises 15 residues. Here the CDR3 DNA reads TGTGCCAGCAGCTTGGGAGCAGGGGGCACTTACGAGCAGTACTTC. Protein: CASSLGAGGTYEQYF.